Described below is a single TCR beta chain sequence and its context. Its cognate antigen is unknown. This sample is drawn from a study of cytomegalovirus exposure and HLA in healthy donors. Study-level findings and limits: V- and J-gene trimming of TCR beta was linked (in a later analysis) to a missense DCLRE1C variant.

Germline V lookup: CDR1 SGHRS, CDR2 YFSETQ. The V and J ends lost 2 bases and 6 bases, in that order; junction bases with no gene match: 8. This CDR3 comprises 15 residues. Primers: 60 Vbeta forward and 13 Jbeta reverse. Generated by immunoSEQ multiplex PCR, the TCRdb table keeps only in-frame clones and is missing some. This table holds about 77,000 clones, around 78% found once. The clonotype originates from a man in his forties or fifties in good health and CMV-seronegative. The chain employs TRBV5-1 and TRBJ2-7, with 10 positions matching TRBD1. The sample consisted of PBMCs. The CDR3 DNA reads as TGCGCCAGCAGCTTCCGGGACAGGGGCAGGAGCGAGCAGTACTTC. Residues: CASSFRDRGRSEQYF. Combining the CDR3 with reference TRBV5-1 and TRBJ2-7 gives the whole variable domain KAGVTQTPRYLIKTRGQQVTLSCSPISGHRSVSWYQQTPGQGLQFLFEYFSETQRNKGNFPGRFSGRQFSNSRSEMNVSTLELGDSALYLCASSFRDRGRSEQYFGPGTRLTVT.